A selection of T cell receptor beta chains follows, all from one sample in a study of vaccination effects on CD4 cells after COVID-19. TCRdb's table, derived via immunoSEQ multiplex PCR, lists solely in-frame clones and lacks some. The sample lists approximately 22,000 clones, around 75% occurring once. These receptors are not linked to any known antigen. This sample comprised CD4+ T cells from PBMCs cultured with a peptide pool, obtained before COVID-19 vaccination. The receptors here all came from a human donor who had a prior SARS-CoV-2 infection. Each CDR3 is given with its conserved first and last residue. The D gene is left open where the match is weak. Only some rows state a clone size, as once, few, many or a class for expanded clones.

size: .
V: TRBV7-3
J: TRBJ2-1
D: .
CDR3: CASSLGAGSGEQFF
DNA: TGTGCCAGCAGCTTAGGGGCCGGGTCCGGCGAGCAGTTCTTC

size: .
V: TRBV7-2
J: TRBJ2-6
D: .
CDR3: CASSPSSGTSGANVLTF
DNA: TGTGCCAGCAGCCCCTCTTCCGGGACCTCTGGGGCCAACGTCCTGACTTTC

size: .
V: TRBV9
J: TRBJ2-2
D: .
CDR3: CASSVGATAGELFF
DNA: TGTGCCAGCAGCGTCGGGGCCACGGCCGGGGAGCTGTTTTTT

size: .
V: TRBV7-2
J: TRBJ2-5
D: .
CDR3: CASSPDPGVRAQYF
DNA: TGTGCCAGCAGCCCCGACCCAGGGGTCAGGGCCCAGTACTTC

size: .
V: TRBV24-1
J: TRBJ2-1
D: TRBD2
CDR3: CATSDSRLAGDRDEQFF
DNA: TGTGCCACCAGTGACTCCCGACTAGCGGGAGATCGTGATGAGCAGTTCTTC

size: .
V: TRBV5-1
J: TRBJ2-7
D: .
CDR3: CASSLAGAAYEQYF
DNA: TGCGCCAGCAGCTTGGCAGGGGCCGCCTACGAGCAGTACTTC

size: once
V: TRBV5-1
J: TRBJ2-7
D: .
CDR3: CASSFGTSKAYEQYF
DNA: TGCGCCAGCAGCTTCGGGACATCGAAAGCCTACGAGCAGTACTTC

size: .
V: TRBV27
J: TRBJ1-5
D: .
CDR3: CASSRTGDQPQHF
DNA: TGTGCCAGCAGCCGGACGGGCGATCAGCCCCAGCATTTT

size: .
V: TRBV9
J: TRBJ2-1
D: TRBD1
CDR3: CASSPRTGTSYNEQFF
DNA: TGTGCCAGCAGCCCCCGGACAGGGACCTCCTACAATGAGCAGTTCTTC

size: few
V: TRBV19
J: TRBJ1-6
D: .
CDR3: CASSIRVGGHQNSPLHF
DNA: TGTGCCAGTAGTATAAGAGTAGGGGGACACCAGAATTCACCCCTCCACTTT

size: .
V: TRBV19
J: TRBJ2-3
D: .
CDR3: CASSISRARETTDTQYF
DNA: TGTGCCAGTAGTATAAGTCGGGCCAGGGAGACGACAGATACGCAGTATTTT

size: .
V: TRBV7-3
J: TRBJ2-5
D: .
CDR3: CASGRGPQETQYF
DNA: TGTGCCAGCGGGCGGGGGCCCCAAGAGACCCAGTACTTC

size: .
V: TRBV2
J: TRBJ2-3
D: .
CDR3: CASSAKSSTDTQYF
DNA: TGTGCCAGCAGTGCGAAGTCAAGCACAGATACGCAGTATTTT

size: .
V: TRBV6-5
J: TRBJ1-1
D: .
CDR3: CASSYLQGNTEAFF
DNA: TGTGCCAGCAGTTATCTACAGGGTAACACTGAAGCTTTCTTT

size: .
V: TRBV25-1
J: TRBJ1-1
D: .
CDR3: CASSEWRVEAEAFF
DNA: TGTGCCAGCAGTGAATGGCGGGTGGAGGCTGAAGCTTTCTTT

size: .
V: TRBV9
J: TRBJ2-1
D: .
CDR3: CASSAQGVFGDEQFF
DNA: TGTGCCAGCAGCGCGCAGGGAGTCTTCGGGGATGAGCAGTTCTTC

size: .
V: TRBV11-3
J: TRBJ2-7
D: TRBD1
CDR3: CASSLVRTGEQYF
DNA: TGTGCCAGCAGCTTAGTAAGGACAGGCGAGCAGTACTTC

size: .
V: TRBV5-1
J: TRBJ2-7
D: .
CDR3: CASSLVASIHEQYF
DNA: TGCGCCAGCAGCTTGGTTGCTAGCATACACGAGCAGTACTTC

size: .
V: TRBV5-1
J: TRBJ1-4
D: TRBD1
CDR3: CASRGTAASEKLFF
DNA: TGCGCCAGCAGGGGGACAGCCGCTAGTGAAAAACTGTTTTTT

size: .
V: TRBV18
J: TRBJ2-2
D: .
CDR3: CASSPEQTNTGELFF
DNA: TGTGCCAGCTCACCTGAACAGACGAACACCGGGGAGCTGTTTTTT

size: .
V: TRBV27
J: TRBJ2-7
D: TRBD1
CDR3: CASRATGATYEQYF
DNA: TGTGCCAGCCGCGCTACAGGGGCAACCTACGAGCAGTACTTC

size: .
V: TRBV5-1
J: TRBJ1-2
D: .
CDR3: CASSLSPVESGYTF
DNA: TGCGCCAGCAGCTTGTCTCCGGTAGAAAGCGGCTACACCTTC

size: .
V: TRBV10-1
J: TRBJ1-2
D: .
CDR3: CATSHFGTLFFGYTF
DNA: TGCGCCACCTCGCACTTTGGGACATTATTCTTCGGCTACACCTTC

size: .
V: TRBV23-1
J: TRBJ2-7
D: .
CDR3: CASSHVWQASSYEQYF
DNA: TGCGCCAGCAGTCATGTGTGGCAGGCGAGCTCCTACGAGCAGTACTTC

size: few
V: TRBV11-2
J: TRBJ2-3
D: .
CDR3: CASSPNRDTQYF
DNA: TGTGCCAGCAGCCCAAACCGAGATACGCAGTATTTT

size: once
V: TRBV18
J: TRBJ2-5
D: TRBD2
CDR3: CASSPRAGGTQETQYF
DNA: TGTGCCAGCTCACCACGGGCGGGGGGGACCCAAGAGACCCAGTACTTC

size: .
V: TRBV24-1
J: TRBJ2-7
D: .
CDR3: CATSDTPGRRNGYEQYF
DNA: TGTGCCACCAGTGACACACCGGGGAGGCGGAACGGTTACGAGCAGTACTTC

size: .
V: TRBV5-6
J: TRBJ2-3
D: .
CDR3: CASSLGWAIEDGDTQYF
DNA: TGTGCCAGCAGCTTGGGATGGGCCATCGAGGATGGAGATACGCAGTATTTT

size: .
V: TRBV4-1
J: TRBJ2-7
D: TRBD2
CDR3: CASSRTPGLAGDEQYF
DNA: TGCGCCAGCAGCCGAACTCCGGGACTAGCGGGAGACGAGCAGTACTTC

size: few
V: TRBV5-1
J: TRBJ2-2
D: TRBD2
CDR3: CASSLGLAGNTGELFF
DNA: TGCGCCAGCAGCCTCGGACTAGCGGGGAACACCGGGGAGCTGTTTTTT

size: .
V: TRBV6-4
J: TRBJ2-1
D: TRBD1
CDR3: CASSADRLSYNEQFF
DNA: TGTGCCAGCAGCGCGGACAGGCTCTCCTACAATGAGCAGTTCTTC

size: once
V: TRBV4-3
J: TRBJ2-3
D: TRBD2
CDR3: CASSQDRLAGWTDTQYF
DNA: TGCGCCAGCAGCCAAGATCGGCTAGCGGGATGGACAGATACGCAGTATTTT

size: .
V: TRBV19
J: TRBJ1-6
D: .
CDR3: CASTKTGSYNSPLHF
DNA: TGTGCCAGTACTAAAACAGGCAGCTATAATTCACCCCTCCACTTT

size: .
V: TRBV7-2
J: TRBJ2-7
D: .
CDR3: CASSSQHGGSYEQYF
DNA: TGTGCCAGCAGCTCTCAGCACGGGGGCAGTTACGAGCAGTACTTC

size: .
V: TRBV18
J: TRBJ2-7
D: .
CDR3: CASSPSIYEQYF
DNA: TGTGCCAGCTCACCGAGTATCTACGAGCAGTACTTC

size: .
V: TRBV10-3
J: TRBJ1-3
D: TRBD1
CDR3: CAISVSGGDGNTIYF
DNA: TGTGCCATCAGTGTCTCAGGGGGCGATGGAAACACCATATATTTT

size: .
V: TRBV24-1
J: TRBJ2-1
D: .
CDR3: CATGQRAGSYNEQFF
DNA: TGTGCCACCGGGCAGCGGGCGGGGTCTTACAATGAGCAGTTCTTC

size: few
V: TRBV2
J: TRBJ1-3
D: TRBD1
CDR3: CASSGTGDTIYF
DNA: TGTGCCAGCAGCGGGACAGGGGACACCATATATTTT

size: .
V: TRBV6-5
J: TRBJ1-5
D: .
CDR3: CASGVYNQPQHF
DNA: TGTGCCAGCGGGGTTTACAATCAGCCCCAGCATTTT

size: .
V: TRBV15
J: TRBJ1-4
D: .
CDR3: CATSREYSTNEKLFF
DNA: TGTGCCACCAGCAGAGAGTACAGTACTAATGAAAAACTGTTTTTT

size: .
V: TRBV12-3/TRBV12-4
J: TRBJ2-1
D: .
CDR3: CASGWGLNEQFF
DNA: TGTGCCAGCGGTTGGGGGCTTAATGAGCAGTTCTTC

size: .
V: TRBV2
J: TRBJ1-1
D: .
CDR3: CASSYNPLGANTEAFF
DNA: TGTGCCAGCAGCTACAACCCGCTAGGGGCGAACACTGAAGCTTTCTTT

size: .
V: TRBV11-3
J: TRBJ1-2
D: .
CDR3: CASSLGAYGYTF
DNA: TGTGCCAGCAGCTTGGGAGCCTATGGCTACACCTTC

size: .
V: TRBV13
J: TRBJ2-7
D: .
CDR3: CASSYGTLAYEQYF
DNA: TGTGCCAGCAGCTACGGGACGCTTGCCTACGAGCAGTACTTC

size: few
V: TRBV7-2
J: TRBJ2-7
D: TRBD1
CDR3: CASSSLTGTGMWEQYF
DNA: TGTGCCAGCAGCTCACTTACCGGGACAGGGATGTGGGAGCAGTACTTC

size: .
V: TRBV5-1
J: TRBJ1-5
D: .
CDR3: CASSLEGDSNQPQHF
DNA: TGCGCCAGCAGCTTGGAGGGAGATAGCAATCAGCCCCAGCATTTT

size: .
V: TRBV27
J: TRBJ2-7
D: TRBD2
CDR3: CASSRTSSFSYEQYF
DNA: TGTGCCAGCAGTCGGACTAGTAGCTTCTCCTACGAGCAGTACTTC

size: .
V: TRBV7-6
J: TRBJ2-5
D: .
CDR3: CASSFVSLGETQYF
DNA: TGTGCCAGCAGCTTTGTTTCATTGGGAGAGACCCAGTACTTC